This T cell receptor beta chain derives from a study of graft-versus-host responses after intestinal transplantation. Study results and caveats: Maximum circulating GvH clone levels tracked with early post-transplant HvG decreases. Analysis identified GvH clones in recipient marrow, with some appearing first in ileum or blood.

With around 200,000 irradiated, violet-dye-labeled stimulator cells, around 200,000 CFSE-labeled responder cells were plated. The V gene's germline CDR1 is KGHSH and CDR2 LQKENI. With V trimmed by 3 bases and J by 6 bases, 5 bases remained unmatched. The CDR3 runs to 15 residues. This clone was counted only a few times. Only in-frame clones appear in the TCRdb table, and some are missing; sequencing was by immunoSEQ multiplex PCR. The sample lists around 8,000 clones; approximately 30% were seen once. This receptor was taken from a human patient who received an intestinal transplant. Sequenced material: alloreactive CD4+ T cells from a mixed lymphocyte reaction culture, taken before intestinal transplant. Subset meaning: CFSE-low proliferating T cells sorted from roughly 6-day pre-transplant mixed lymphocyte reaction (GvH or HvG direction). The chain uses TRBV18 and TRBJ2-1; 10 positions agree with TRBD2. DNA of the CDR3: TGTGCCAGCTCACCCCTAGCGGGAGCGGGCAATGAGCAGTTCTTC. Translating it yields CASSPLAGAGNEQFF. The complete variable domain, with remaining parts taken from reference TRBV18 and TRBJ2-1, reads NAGVMQNPRHLVRRRGQEARLRCSPMKGHSHVYWYRQLPEEGLKFMVYLQKENIIDESGMPKERFSAEFPKEGPSILRIQQVVRGDSAAYFCASSPLAGAGNEQFFGPGTRLTVL.